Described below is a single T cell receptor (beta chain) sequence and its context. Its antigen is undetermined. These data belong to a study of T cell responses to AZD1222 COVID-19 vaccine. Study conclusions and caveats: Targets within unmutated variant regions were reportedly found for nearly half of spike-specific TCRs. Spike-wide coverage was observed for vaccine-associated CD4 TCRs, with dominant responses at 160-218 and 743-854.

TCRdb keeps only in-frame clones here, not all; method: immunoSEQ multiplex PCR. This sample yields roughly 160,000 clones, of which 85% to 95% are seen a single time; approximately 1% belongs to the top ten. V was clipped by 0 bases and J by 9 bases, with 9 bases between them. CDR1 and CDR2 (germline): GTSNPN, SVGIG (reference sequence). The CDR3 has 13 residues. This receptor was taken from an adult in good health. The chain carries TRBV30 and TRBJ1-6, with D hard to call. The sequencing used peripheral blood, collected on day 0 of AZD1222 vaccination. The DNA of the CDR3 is TGTGCCTGGAGTGTACTCGAGGTTTCACCCCTCCACTTT. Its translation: CAWSVLEVSPLHF. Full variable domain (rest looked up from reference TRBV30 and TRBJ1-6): SQTIHQWPATLVQPVGSPLSLECTVEGTSNPNLYWYRQAAGRGLQLLFYSVGIGQISSEVPQNLSASRPQDRQFILSSKKLLLSDSGFYLCAWSVLEVSPLHFGNGTRLTVT.